The 30 T cell receptor beta chains listed next were all sequenced from one sample in a study of STAT5B mutations in CD4+ large granular lymphocyte leukemia. The data were produced by immunoSEQ multiplex PCR, yet TCRdb's version contains in-frame clones alone and is incomplete. The sample shows tens of thousands of clones, roughly 72% of them seen only once. Sequenced material: CD4+ T cells from blood buffy coats. The source of these receptors is a human donor in good health.

The chain links TRBV4-1 to TRBJ2-3; 7 positions agree with TRBD2. The V and J ends lost 1 base and 11 bases, in that order; junction bases with no gene match: 3. The CDR3 covers 12 residues. CDR1 is MGHRA, CDR2 YSYEKL, per germline. The CDR3 spells CASSQAQREQYF. DNA of the CDR3: TGCGCCAGCAGCCAAGCCCAGCGGGAGCAGTATTTT.

In this sample, this clone turned up a few times. The rearrangement links TRBV7-9 to TRBJ2-7, with no clear D. V was trimmed by 3 bases and J by 7 bases, leaving 10 bases between them. The V gene's germline CDR1 is SEHNR and CDR2 FQNEAQ (reference sequence). The CDR3 spans 12 residues. CDR3 in amino acids: CASSLAGWEQYF. Written as DNA, the CDR3 is TGTGCCAGCAGCTTGGCAGGATGGGAGCAGTACTTC.

CDR3 loop: CASSLWGQGKNEQFF. CDR3 DNA: TGTGCCAGCAGCTTATGGGGACAGGGAAAAAATGAGCAGTTCTTC. This chain joins TRBV11-2 and TRBJ2-1; TRBD1 aligns across 9 bases. There are 15 residues in the CDR3. Germline V gene lookup returns CDR1 SGHAT and CDR2 FQNNGV. The J segment lost 7 bases and the V segment lost 2 bases, leaving 6 bases of the junction unmatched.

CDR3 region: CASSLSPPNTGELFF. The CDR3 coding sequence is TGCGCCAGCAGCTTGTCACCCCCGAACACCGGGGAGCTGTTTTTT. J is TRBJ2-2 and V is TRBV5-1; no firm D call. This CDR3 comprises 15 residues. Looked up from germline, CDR1 is SGHRS and CDR2 is YFSETQ. V was shortened by 1 base and J by 0 bases, with 7 bases between the two germline ends.

This clone was observed a few times. This chain links TRBV5-1 with TRBJ1-1; 8 bases are a match to TRBD1. V gave up 4 bases and J gave up 1 base; unmatched junction bases: 6. CDR3 length equals 15 residues. The V gene's germline CDR1 is SGHRS and CDR2 YFSETQ. The CDR3 sequence: CASSILTGENTEAFF. The DNA for the CDR3 is TGCGCCAGCAGCATTTTGACAGGGGAGAACACTGAAGCTTTCTTT.

The chain has TRBV30 and TRBJ1-4; no firm D call. CDR1 and CDR2 (germline): GTSNPN, SVGIG (reference sequence). The V gene lost 3 bases and the J gene lost 0 bases, with 17 bases spanning the gap. The CDR3 is 17 residues long. As DNA, the CDR3 is TGTGCCTGGAGGCCCAGGCCCTTAGTTGCAACTAATGAAAAACTGTTTTTT. It encodes CAWRPRPLVATNEKLFF. The full variable domain, its missing parts supplied by reference TRBV30 and TRBJ1-4, is SQTIHQWPATLVQPVGSPLSLECTVEGTSNPNLYWYRQAAGRGLQLLFYSVGIGQISSEVPQNLSASRPQDRQFILSSKKLLLSDSGFYLCAWRPRPLVATNEKLFFGSGTQLSVL.

CDR3 sequence reads: CSVLSGSDTQYF. CDR3 coding DNA: TGCAGCGTTCTGTCAGGGTCAGATACGCAGTATTTT. The rearrangement joins TRBV29-1 to TRBJ2-3, with D possibly matching TRBD1 (5 bases). This CDR3 contains 12 residues. The ends were cut back, 5 bases at V and 4 bases at J, with 10 bases in the middle. From germline, CDR1 is SQVTM and CDR2 ANQGSEA.

The rearrangement joins TRBV7-2 to TRBJ2-7; D is uncertain. Per germline, CDR1 SGHTA and CDR2 FQGNSA. Deletions cut 5 bases from V and 2 bases from J, with 10 bases between. This CDR3 comprises 13 residues. The CDR3 protein is CASSVGGTYEQYF. The CDR3, as DNA: TGTGCCAGCAGCGTCGGTGGCACCTACGAGCAGTACTTC.

The V and J genes are TRBV7-8 and TRBJ2-3; 7 nucleotides align to TRBD1. The germline V gene has CDR1 SGHVS and CDR2 FQNEAQ. The CDR3 length is 17 residues. The V gene end was trimmed by 0 bases and the J gene end by 7 bases; junction bases not matched to a gene: 13. As DNA, the CDR3 is TGTGCCAGCAGCTTAGCGGGCCGACAGGGAGTTCCTTATACGCAGTATTTT. Translation: CASSLAGRQGVPYTQYF. The full variable domain, rest sourced from reference TRBV7-8 and TRBJ2-3, is GAGVSQSPRYKVAKRGQDVALRCDPISGHVSLFWYQQALGQGPEFLTYFQNEAQLDKSGLPSDRFFAERPEGSVSTLKIQRTQQEDSAVYLCASSLAGRQGVPYTQYFGPGTRLTVL.

The chain employs TRBV6-5 and TRBJ2-3; D gene unclear. Trimming removed 6 bases at V and 2 bases at J, with 15 bases between. From germline, CDR1 is MNHEY and CDR2 SVGAGI. The CDR3 totals 15 residues. CDR3 in amino acids: CASRPRVGITDTQYF. DNA of the CDR3: TGTGCCAGCAGGCCACGGGTAGGGATCACAGATACGCAGTATTTT.

The chain links TRBV7-2 to TRBJ1-3; no definite D call. The CDR3 consists of 11 residues. Trimming cost V 4 bases and J 4 bases, with 2 bases left between them. Germline CDR1 reads SGHTA; CDR2 reads FQGNSA. CDR3 nucleotide sequence: TGTGCCAGCAGCTCCGGAAACACCATATATTTT. Residues: CASSSGNTIYF.

This rearrangement joins TRBV6-6 to TRBJ2-1; the D is unclear. V dropped 0 bases and J dropped 9 bases, with 12 bases sitting between them. This CDR3 spans 14 amino acids. From germline, CDR1 is MNHNY and CDR2 SVGAGI (reference sequence). Here the CDR3 DNA reads TGTGCCAGCAGTTACTCTCAAGAGCAATTTGAGCAGTTCTTC. Amino acid sequence: CASSYSQEQFEQFF.

V and J are TRBV5-4 and TRBJ2-5; D remains ambiguous. With 0 bases removed from V and 4 bases from J, the gap between germline ends came to 13 bases. CDR1 is SGHNT and CDR2 is YYREEE in the germline V gene (reference sequence). The CDR3 has 15 residues. In DNA, the CDR3 is TGTGCCAGCAGCTTGGGAAAAGGGAAGGCAGAGACCCAGTACTTC. Protein sequence: CASSLGKGKAETQYF.

The V and J genes are TRBV7-8 and TRBJ1-2; no reliable D call. CDR3 length: 14 residues. Germline lookup yields CDR1 SGHVS and CDR2 FQNEAQ. V lost 1 base and J 7 bases, leaving 13 bases between the germline ends. Written as DNA, the CDR3 is TGTGCCAGCAGCTTAGTAACTGGCCCTCGTGGCTACACCTTC. This gives the protein CASSLVTGPRGYTF.

This clone was seen a handful of times. The gene calls are TRBV18 and TRBJ1-2; D is perhaps TRBD1 (5 bases). Trimming shortened V by 1 base and J by 7 bases, and 10 bases separated the two germline ends. Per the germline V gene, CDR1 is KGHSH and CDR2 is LQKENI. This CDR3 comprises 13 residues. CDR3 protein: CASSPRGWSGYTF. The CDR3, as DNA: TGTGCCAGCTCACCACGGGGGTGGAGTGGCTACACCTTC.

This clone has just one count. The chain recombines TRBV7-8 with TRBJ2-7; D gene ambiguous. Trimming shortened V by 5 bases and J by 0 bases, and 17 bases separated the two germline ends. Germline lookup yields CDR1 SGHVS and CDR2 FQNEAQ. This CDR3 has 16 amino acids. CDR3 nucleotide sequence: TGTGCCAGCAGCATTCACGACACTGGTGACTCCTACGAGCAGTACTTC. The encoded protein is CASSIHDTGDSYEQYF.

The V call is TRBV6-5, the J call TRBJ2-7, with D unresolved. The CDR3 covers 14 residues. CDR1 is MNHEY and CDR2 is SVGAGI in the germline V gene. With 1 base removed from V and 1 base from J, the gap between germline ends came to 8 bases. CDR3 nucleotide sequence: TGTGCCAGCAGTTACTACAGACAATCCTACGAGCAGTACTTC. This codes for CASSYYRQSYEQYF.

This chain uses TRBV6-1 with TRBJ2-3; D not certain. Germline CDR1 reads MNHNS; CDR2 reads SASEGT. V gave up 3 bases and J gave up 7 bases, with 5 bases separating them. CDR3 length: 11 residues. The DNA for the CDR3 is TGTGCCAGCAGTGACATCTATACGCAGTATTTT. It translates to CASSDIYTQYF.

This chain uses TRBV30 with TRBJ1-1, with 12 bases matching TRBD1. The germline V gene encodes CDR1 GTSNPN and CDR2 SVGIG (reference sequence). The CDR3 consists of 14 residues. V lost 4 bases and J lost 3; bases outside the gene matches: 3. As DNA, the CDR3 is TGTGCCTGGAATGGGGACAGGGGGCACACTGAAGCTTTCTTT. Protein product: CAWNGDRGHTEAFF.

V is TRBV7-8 and J is TRBJ2-1; D call uncertain. V was trimmed by 1 base and J by 10 bases, leaving 17 bases between them. The CDR3 spans 15 residues. The germline CDR1 and CDR2 sequences are SGHVS and FQNEAQ. The DNA of the CDR3 is TGTGCCAGCAGCTTAGTCCGCCCAGGCCTCGGCGAGCAGTTCTTC. Protein product: CASSLVRPGLGEQFF.

The J gene is TRBJ2-7, the V gene TRBV7-2; D is possibly TRBD1 or TRBD2 (6 bases each). The CDR3 is 15 residues long. Between the trimmed V and J ends, which lost 5 bases and 4 bases, there was a span of 18 bases. The germline CDR1 and CDR2 sequences are SGHTA and FQGNSA. CDR3: CASSGVGGRAYEQYF. The CDR3 coding sequence is TGTGCCAGCAGCGGCGTGGGGGGCCGAGCTTACGAGCAGTACTTC.

The V call is TRBV30, the J call TRBJ1-5; the D is unclear. CDR1 and CDR2 from the germline V gene are GTSNPN and SVGIG (reference sequence). V lost 2 bases and J lost 7, with 12 bases in between. The length of the CDR3 is 13 residues. The DNA of the CDR3 is TGTGCCTGGAGTTCCGGGTCCCTACAGCCCCAGCATTTT. It yields the protein CAWSSGSLQPQHF.

This clone was observed a handful of times. The gene calls are TRBV12-1 and TRBJ1-1. TRBV12-1 is assigned pseudogene status. This CDR3 has 14 amino acids. CDR3 sequence reads: CASSFGKVNTEAFF. For the CDR3, the DNA is TGTGCCAGCAGCTTTGGCAAGGTTAACACTGAAGCTTTCTTT.

This clone turned up a few times. The chain joins TRBV19 to TRBJ1-5, with D uncertain. Germline V gene sequence: CDR1 LNHDA, CDR2 SQIVND (reference sequence). The CDR3 loop spans 14 amino acids. V shed 2 bases and J shed 0 bases, with 5 bases lying between them. The CDR3 bases are TGTGCCAGTAGTATAAGGAATAGCAATCAGCCCCAGCATTTT. As protein: CASSIRNSNQPQHF.

This chain links TRBV5-4 with TRBJ2-1; D gene uncertain. The length of the CDR3 is 12 residues. The V gene lost 0 bases and the J gene lost 6 bases, with 4 bases spanning the gap. CDR1 is SGHNT, CDR2 YYREEE, per germline (reference sequence). Here the CDR3 DNA reads TGTGCCAGCAGCTTGGAGGGCAATGAGCAGTTCTTC. This sequence encodes CASSLEGNEQFF.

The J gene is TRBJ1-2, the V gene TRBV5-4; no definite D call. Trimming removed 0 bases at V and 6 bases at J, with 9 bases between. The germline V gene has CDR1 SGHNT and CDR2 YYREEE (reference sequence). The CDR3 spans 13 residues. The CDR3 spells CASSLEGRDGYTF. CDR3 nucleotides: TGTGCCAGCAGCTTGGAAGGGAGGGATGGCTACACCTTC.

The chain uses TRBV21-1 and TRBJ2-7. TRBV21-1 is designated a pseudogene. CDR3 length: 16 residues. CDR3 sequence reads: CASSKGNRRRTYEQYF. The CDR3 nucleotides are TGTGCCAGCAGCAAAGGGAACAGACGGAGAACCTACGAGCAGTACTTC.

The chain couples TRBV5-5 to TRBJ2-7; D uncertain. Germline V gene sequence: CDR1 SGHKS, CDR2 YYEKEE (reference sequence). The V end lost 2 bases, the J end lost 2 bases, and 14 bases lay between the germline ends. The CDR3 sequence is 15 residues long. The CDR3 loop is CASSFRAQVTYEQYF. The CDR3 DNA is TGTGCCAGCAGCTTTAGGGCTCAAGTAACCTACGAGCAGTACTTC.

The chain recombines TRBV5-1 with TRBJ2-5, with D possibly called TRBD1 or TRBD2 (5 bases each). The CDR3 sequence is 14 residues long. Germline loops: CDR1 SGHRS, CDR2 YFSETQ. Trimming stripped 2 bases from V and 7 bases from J, with 15 bases between. CDR3 amino acids: CASSFVGDHATQYF. In DNA, the CDR3 is TGCGCCAGCAGCTTCGTGGGGGACCATGCGACCCAGTACTTC.

This clone has only a few counts. The chain has TRBV13 and TRBJ1-5, with TRBD1 identical over 9 bases. Germline CDR1 is PRHDT and CDR2 is FYEKMQ (reference sequence). CDR3 size: 15 residues. Unmatched junction bases numbered 9, after V lost 10 bases and J lost 2 bases. The CDR3 loop reads CANEARDRGNQPQHF. CDR3 bases: TGTGCCAACGAAGCCCGGGACAGGGGCAATCAGCCCCAGCATTTT.